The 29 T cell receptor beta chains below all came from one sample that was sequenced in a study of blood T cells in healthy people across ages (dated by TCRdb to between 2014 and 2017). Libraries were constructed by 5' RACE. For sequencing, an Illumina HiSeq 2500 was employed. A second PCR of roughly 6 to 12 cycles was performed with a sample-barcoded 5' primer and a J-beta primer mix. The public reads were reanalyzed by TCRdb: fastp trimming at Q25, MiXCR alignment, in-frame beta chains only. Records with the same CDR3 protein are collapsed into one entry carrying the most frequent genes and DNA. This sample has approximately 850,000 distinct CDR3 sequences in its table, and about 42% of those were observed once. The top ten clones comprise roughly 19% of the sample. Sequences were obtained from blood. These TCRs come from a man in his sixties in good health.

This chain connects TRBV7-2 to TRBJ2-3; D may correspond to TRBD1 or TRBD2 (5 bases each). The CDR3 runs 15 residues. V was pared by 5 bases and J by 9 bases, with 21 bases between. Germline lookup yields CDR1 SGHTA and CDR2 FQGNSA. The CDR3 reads CASSRKGPPGETQYF. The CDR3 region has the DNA TGTGCCAGCAGCAGAAAGGGACCCCCGGGCGAGACGCAGTATTTT. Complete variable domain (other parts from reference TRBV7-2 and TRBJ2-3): GAGVSQSPSNKVTEKGKDVELRCDPISGHTALYWYRQSLGQGLEFLIYFQGNSAPDKSGLPSDRFSAERTGGSVSTLTIQRTQQEDSAVYLCASSRKGPPGETQYFGPGTRLTVL.

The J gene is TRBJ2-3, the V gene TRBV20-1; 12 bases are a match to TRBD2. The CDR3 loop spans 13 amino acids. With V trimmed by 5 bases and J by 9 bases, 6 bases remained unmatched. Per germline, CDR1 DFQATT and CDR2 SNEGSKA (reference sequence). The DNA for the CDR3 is TGCAGTGCTTCACTAGCGGGGGGTTACACGCAGTATTTT. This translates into CSASLAGGYTQYF.

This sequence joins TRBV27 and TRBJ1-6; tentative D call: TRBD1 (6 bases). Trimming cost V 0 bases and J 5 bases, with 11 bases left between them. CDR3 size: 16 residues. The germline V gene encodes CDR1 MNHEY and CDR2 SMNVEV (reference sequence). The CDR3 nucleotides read TGTGCCAGCAGTTTATCACCAGGGGTGGATAATTCACCCCTCCACTTT. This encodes CASSLSPGVDNSPLHF.

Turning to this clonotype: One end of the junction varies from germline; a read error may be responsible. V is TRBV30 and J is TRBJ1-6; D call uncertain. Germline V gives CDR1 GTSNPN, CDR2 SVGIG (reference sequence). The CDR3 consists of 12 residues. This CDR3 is CAGSVGQPPLHF. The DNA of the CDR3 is TGTGCCGGGAGTGTCGGCCAACCACCCCTCCACTTT.

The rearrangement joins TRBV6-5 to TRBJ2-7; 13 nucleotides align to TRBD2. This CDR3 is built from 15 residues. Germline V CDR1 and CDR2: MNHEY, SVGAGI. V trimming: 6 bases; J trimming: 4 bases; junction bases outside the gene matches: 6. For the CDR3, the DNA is TGTGCCAGCAGATTGAGGACTAGCGGGGGATACGAGCAGTACTTC. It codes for CASRLRTSGGYEQYF.

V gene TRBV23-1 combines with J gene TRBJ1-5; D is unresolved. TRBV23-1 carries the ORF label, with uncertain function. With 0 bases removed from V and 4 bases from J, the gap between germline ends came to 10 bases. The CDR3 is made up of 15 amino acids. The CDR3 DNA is TGCGCCAGCAGTCAATCTGCAAGTTCTAATCAGCCCCAGCATTTT. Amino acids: CASSQSASSNQPQHF.

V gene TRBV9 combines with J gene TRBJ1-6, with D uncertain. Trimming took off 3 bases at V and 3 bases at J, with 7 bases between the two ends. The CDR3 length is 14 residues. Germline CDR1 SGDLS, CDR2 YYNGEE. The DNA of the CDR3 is TGTGCCAGCAGCGAGAACCTCTATAATTCACCCCTCCACTTT. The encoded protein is CASSENLYNSPLHF.

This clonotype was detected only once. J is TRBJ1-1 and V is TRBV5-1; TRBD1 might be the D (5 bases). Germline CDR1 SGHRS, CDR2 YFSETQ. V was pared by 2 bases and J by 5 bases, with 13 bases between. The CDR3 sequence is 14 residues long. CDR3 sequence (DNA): TGCGCCAGCAGCTTCGGGACCCCTGGGACTGAAGCTTTCTTT. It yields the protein CASSFGTPGTEAFF.

This CDR3 is CASSQGIALGETQYF. DNA for the CDR3: TGCGCCAGCAGCCAAGGTATAGCGTTGGGGGAGACCCAGTACTTC. The J gene is TRBJ2-7, the V gene TRBV4-1; D might be TRBD2 (5 bases). The J call may be incorrect, as the DNA end agrees better with TRBJ2-5. The CDR3 contains 15 residues. Germline lookup yields CDR1 MGHRA and CDR2 YSYEKL.

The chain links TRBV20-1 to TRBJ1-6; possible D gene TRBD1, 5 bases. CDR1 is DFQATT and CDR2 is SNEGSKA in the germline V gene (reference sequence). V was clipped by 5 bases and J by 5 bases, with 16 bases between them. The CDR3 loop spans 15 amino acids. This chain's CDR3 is CSAGGRPMNNSPLHF. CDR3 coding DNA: TGCAGTGCTGGGGGGAGGCCTATGAATAATTCACCCCTCCACTTT.

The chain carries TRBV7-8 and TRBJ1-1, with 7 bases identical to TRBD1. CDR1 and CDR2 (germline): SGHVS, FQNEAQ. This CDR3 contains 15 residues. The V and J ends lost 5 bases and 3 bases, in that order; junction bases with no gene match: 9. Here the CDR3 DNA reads TGTGCCAGCAGCCGAGGACAGGCACGAGACACTGAAGCTTTCTTT. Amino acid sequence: CASSRGQARDTEAFF.

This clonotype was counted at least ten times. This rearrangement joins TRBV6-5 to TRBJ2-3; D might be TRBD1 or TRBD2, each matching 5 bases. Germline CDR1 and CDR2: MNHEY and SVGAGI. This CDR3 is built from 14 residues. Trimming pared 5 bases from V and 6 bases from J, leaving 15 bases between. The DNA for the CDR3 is TGTGCCAGCAGTCGGACCCCACGGGGCGATACGCAGTATTTT. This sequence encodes CASSRTPRGDTQYF.

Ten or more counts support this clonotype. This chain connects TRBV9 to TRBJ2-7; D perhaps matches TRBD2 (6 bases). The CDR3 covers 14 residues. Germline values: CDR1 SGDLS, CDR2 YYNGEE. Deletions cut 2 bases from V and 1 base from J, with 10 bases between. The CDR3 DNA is TGTGCCAGCAGCGTCGGGGGAGATTCCTACGAGCAGTACTTC. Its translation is CASSVGGDSYEQYF.

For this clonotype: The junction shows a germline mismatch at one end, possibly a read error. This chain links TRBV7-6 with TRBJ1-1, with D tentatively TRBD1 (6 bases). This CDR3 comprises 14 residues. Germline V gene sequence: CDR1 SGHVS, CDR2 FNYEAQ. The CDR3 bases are TGTGCCGGCAGCCCCGGGACATCGAACACTGAAGCTTTCTTT. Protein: CAGSPGTSNTEAFF.

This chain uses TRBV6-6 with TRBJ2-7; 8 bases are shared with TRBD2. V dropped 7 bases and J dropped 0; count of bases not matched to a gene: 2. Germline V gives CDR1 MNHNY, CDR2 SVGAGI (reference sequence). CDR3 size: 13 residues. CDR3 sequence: CASKRENSYEQYF. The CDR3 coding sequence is TGTGCCAGCAAGCGGGAGAACTCCTACGAGCAGTACTTC.

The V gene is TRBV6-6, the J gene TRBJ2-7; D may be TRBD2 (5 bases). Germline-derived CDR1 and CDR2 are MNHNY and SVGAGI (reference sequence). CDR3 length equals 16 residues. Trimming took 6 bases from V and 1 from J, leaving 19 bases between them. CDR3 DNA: TGTGCCAGCAGCCCCGATCCGGGAAAAGGATCCTACGAGCAGTACTTC. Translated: CASSPDPGKGSYEQYF.

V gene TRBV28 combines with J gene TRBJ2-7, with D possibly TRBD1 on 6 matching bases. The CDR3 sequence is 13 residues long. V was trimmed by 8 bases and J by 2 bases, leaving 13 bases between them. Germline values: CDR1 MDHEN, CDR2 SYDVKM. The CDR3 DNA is TGTGCCAGCCGAGGGGGAGATGCCTACGAGCAGTACTTC. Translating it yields CASRGGDAYEQYF.

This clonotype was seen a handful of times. The CDR3 coding sequence is TGTGCCATCCGTTCGGTTAGTTCCTACGAGCAGTACTTC. It codes for CAIRSVSSYEQYF. The chain is built from TRBV6-2 or TRBV6-3 and TRBJ2-7; D is unresolved. Germline CDR1 and CDR2: MNHEY and SVGEGT. V lost 10 bases and J 1 base, leaving 14 bases between the germline ends. The CDR3 consists of 13 residues.

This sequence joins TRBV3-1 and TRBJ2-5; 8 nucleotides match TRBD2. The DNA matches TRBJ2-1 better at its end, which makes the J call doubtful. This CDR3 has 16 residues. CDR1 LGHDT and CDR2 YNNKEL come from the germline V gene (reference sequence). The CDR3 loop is CASSQGSSGGQETQFF. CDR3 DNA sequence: TGTGCCAGCAGCCAAGGTTCCAGCGGGGGCCAAGAGACCCAGTTCTTC.

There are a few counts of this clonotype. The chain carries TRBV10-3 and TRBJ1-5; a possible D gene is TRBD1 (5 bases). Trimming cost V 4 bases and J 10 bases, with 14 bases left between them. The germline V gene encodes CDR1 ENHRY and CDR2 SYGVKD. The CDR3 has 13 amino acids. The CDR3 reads CAISAFLGEPQHF. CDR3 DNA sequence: TGTGCCATCAGTGCGTTTCTGGGGGAACCCCAGCATTTT.

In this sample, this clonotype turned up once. Written as DNA, the CDR3 is TGTGCCAGCAGTGGAGGAGAGGGGTTCATCTACGAGCAGTACTTC. Its translation: CASSGGEGFIYEQYF. This chain connects TRBV11-3 to TRBJ2-5; D may match TRBD1 or TRBD2 (5 bases each). The DNA end is a closer match to TRBJ2-7, so the J assignment may be wrong. The CDR3 contains 15 residues. Germline-derived CDR1 and CDR2 are SGHNT and YENEEA.

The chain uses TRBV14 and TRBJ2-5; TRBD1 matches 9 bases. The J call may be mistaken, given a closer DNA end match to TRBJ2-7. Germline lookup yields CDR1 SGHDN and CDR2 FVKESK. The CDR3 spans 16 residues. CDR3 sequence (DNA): TGTGCCAGCAGCCAAGATGGGAACAGGGGGCTCTACGAGCAGTACTTC. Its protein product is CASSQDGNRGLYEQYF.

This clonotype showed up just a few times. The CDR3 reads CSARGPTGGLSSYNEQFF. The CDR3 region has the DNA TGCAGTGCTAGAGGGCCTACGGGCGGTTTGAGCTCCTACAATGAGCAGTTCTTC. The chain employs TRBV20-1 and TRBJ2-1; D uncertain. This CDR3 is built from 18 residues. Trimming shortened V by 1 base and J by 0 bases, and 19 bases separated the two germline ends. The germline V gene has CDR1 DFQATT and CDR2 SNEGSKA (reference sequence).

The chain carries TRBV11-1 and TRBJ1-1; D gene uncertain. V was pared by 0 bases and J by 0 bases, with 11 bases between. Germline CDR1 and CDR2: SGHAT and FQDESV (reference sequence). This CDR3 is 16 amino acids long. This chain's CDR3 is CASSLAGAQMNTEAFF. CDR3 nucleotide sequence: TGTGCCAGCAGCTTAGCGGGAGCTCAGATGAACACTGAAGCTTTCTTT.

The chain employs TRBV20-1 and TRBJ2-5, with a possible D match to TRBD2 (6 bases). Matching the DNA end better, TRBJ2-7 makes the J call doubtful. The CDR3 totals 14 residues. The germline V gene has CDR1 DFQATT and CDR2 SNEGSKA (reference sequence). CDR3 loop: CSAPARSSGDEQYF. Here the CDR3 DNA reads TGCAGTGCCCCCGCGCGGAGTTCGGGGGACGAGCAGTACTTC.

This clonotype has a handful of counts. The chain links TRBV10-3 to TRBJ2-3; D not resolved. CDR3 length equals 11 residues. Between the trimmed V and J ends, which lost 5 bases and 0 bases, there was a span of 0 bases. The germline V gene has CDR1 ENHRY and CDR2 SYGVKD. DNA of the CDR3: TGTGCCATCAGTAGCACAGATACGCAGTATTTT. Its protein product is CAISSTDTQYF.

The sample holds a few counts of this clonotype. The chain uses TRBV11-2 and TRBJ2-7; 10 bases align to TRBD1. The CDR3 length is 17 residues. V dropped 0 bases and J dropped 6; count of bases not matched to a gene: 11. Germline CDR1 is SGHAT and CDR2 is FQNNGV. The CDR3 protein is CASSLDPGQGFGSEQYF. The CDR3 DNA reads TGTGCCAGCAGCTTAGATCCGGGACAGGGGTTTGGGAGCGAGCAGTACTTC.

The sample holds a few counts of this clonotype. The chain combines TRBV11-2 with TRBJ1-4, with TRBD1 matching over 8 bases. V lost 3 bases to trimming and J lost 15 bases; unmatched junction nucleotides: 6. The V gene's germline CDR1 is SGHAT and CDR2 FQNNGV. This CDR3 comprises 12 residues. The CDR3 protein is CASSLPRDRLFF. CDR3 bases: TGTGCCAGCAGCTTGCCCCGGGACAGGTTGTTTTTT.

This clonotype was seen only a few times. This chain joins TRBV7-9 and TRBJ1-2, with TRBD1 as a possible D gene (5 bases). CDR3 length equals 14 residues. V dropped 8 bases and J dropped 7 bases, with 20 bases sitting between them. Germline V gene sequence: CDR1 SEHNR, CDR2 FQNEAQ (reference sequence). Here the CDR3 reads CASATSGRQFGYTF. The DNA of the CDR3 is TGTGCCAGCGCAACTTCTGGACGACAGTTTGGCTACACCTTC. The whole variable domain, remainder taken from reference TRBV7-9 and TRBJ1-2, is DTGVSQNPRHKITKRGQNVTFRCDPISEHNRLYWYRQTLGQGPEFLTYFQNEAQLEKSRLLSDRFSAERPKGSFSTLEIQRTEQGDSAMYLCASATSGRQFGYTFGSGTRLTVV.